The next 21 T cell receptor beta chains were all read from a single sample in a study of control samples from healthy donors and cancer patients. Repertoires were generated with immunoSEQ multiplex PCR, while TCRdb's copy carries only in-frame clones and drops some. The sample has 150,000 to 200,000 clones; nearly 96% are singletons. The source material was blood. These receptors all stem from a woman younger than 45 in good health.

The rearrangement links TRBV7-8 to TRBJ1-5; weak D call: TRBD1 (5 bases). This CDR3 comprises 15 residues. Germline V lookup: CDR1 SGHVS, CDR2 FQNEAQ. Trimming took off 3 bases at V and 5 bases at J, with 14 bases between the two ends. CDR3 DNA: TGTGCCAGCAGCTTGGGGGGGGGTCTGGATCAGCCCCAGCATTTT. It encodes CASSLGGGLDQPQHF.

The chain joins TRBV20-1 to TRBJ2-1, with D tentatively TRBD1 (6 bases). Trimming cost V 5 bases and J 4 bases, with 6 bases left between them. The CDR3 runs to 11 residues. CDR1 is DFQATT, CDR2 SNEGSKA, per germline (reference sequence). CDR3 nucleotides: TGCAGTGCTGGACAGTACAATGAGCAGTTCTTC. Translating it yields CSAGQYNEQFF.

The table lists this clone with a count of one. This sequence joins TRBV5-1 and TRBJ2-7; no clear D. The CDR3 covers 13 residues. V was pared by 0 bases and J by 2 bases, with 6 bases between. Germline loops: CDR1 SGHRS, CDR2 YFSETQ. The CDR3 bases are TGCGCCAGCAGCTTGGGGCCTACCTACGAGCAGTACTTC. Its protein is CASSLGPTYEQYF.

The chain employs TRBV5-6 and TRBJ2-1; 7 nucleotides match TRBD1. J was trimmed by 4 bases and V by 1 base; bases with no gene match: 5. Germline CDR1 and CDR2: SGHDT and YYEEEE. The CDR3 loop spans 15 amino acids. The CDR3 bases are TGTGCCAGCAGCTTGTGGACAGGACCATACAATGAGCAGTTCTTC. Protein sequence: CASSLWTGPYNEQFF.

The rearrangement joins TRBV19 to TRBJ1-2; D uncertain. V lost 5 bases and J lost 2, with 6 bases in between. The CDR3 sequence is 12 residues long. CDR1 is LNHDA and CDR2 is SQIVND in the germline V gene (reference sequence). The DNA of the CDR3 is TGTGCCAGTAGTTTTGGCAACTATGGCTACACCTTC. It translates to CASSFGNYGYTF.

V is TRBV28 and J is TRBJ2-2, with 8 bases matching TRBD2. Germline CDR1 MDHEN, CDR2 SYDVKM. Trimming took 4 bases from V and 3 from J; bases not matched to a gene: 7. There are 16 residues in the CDR3. Here the CDR3 reads CASSSAGDMDTGELFF. In DNA, the CDR3 is TGTGCCAGCAGTTCAGCGGGAGATATGGACACCGGGGAGCTGTTTTTT.

The CDR3 protein is CASSDPGTGVTGELFF. CDR3 nucleotides: TGTGCCAGCAGTGATCCCGGGACAGGGGTTACCGGGGAGCTGTTTTTT. The rearrangement uses TRBV25-1 and TRBJ2-2; 10 nucleotides match TRBD1. V gave up 3 bases and J gave up 5 bases; unmatched junction bases: 6. From germline, CDR1 is MGHDK and CDR2 SYGVNS. This CDR3 has 16 amino acids.

This clone was detected only once. The J gene is TRBJ2-2, the V gene TRBV28, with 7 bases that match TRBD1. Germline assignment: CDR1 MDHEN and CDR2 SYDVKM. The V gene end was trimmed by 8 bases and the J gene end by 6 bases; junction bases not matched to a gene: 12. The CDR3 has 15 amino acids. The CDR3: CASGQGGAIPGELFF. The CDR3 bases are TGTGCCAGCGGGCAAGGGGGCGCGATTCCCGGGGAGCTGTTTTTT.

This clone was seen only once. V usage is TRBV4-1 and J usage is TRBJ1-5, with unresolved D. V shed 0 bases and J shed 5 bases, with 8 bases lying between them. In germline, CDR1 is MGHRA, CDR2 YSYEKL. The CDR3 length is 14 residues. This CDR3 is CASSQDWDYQPQHF. The DNA of the CDR3 is TGCGCCAGCAGCCAAGATTGGGATTATCAGCCCCAGCATTTT.

The V gene is TRBV5-1, the J gene TRBJ2-1, with 8 bases identical to TRBD2. Germline assignment: CDR1 SGHRS and CDR2 YFSETQ. Trimming removed 2 bases from V and 6 bases from J; junction bases left unmatched: 4. The CDR3 runs 14 residues. Written as DNA, the CDR3 is TGCGCCAGCAGCTTCGGGGGGGTCACCAATGAGCAGTTCTTC. Translation gives CASSFGGVTNEQFF. Drawing the rest from reference TRBV5-1 and TRBJ2-1, the complete variable domain is KAGVTQTPRYLIKTRGQQVTLSCSPISGHRSVSWYQQTPGQGLQFLFEYFSETQRNKGNFPGRFSGRQFSNSRSEMNVSTLELGDSALYLCASSFGGVTNEQFFGPGTRLTVL.

As DNA, the CDR3 is TGTGCCAGCAGCGTGGGACTAGCGGGAGGTGACTCCTACGAGCAGTACTTC. Protein product: CASSVGLAGGDSYEQYF. The chain joins TRBV9 to TRBJ2-7; the match to TRBD2 covers 15 bases. V dropped 2 bases and J dropped 0; count of bases not matched to a gene: 3. CDR3 length equals 17 residues. CDR1 is SGDLS and CDR2 is YYNGEE in the germline V gene.

V is TRBV29-1 and J is TRBJ1-2; D ambiguous. V shed 6 bases and J shed 2 bases, with 10 bases lying between them. Germline CDR1 SQVTM, CDR2 ANQGSEA. This CDR3 comprises 12 residues. The CDR3 loop is CSVLDGNYGYTF. CDR3 nucleotides: TGCAGCGTCCTGGACGGGAACTATGGCTACACCTTC.

This chain links TRBV10-3 with TRBJ2-2, with D tentatively TRBD2 (6 bases). Trimming left V 6 bases short and J 3 bases short, with 14 bases between. Germline V gives CDR1 ENHRY, CDR2 SYGVKD. The CDR3 extends over 15 amino acids. Written as DNA, the CDR3 is TGTGCCATCAGACCGGGACGGGGGTACACCGGGGAGCTGTTTTTT. This codes for CAIRPGRGYTGELFF.

This clone was detected only once. The rearrangement uses TRBV11-1 and TRBJ2-7, with D perhaps TRBD1 (5 bases). Trimming cost V 3 bases and J 0 bases, with 9 bases left between them. Germline V gene sequence: CDR1 SGHAT, CDR2 FQDESV (reference sequence). The CDR3 runs 14 residues. The DNA of the CDR3 is TGTGCCAGCAGCTTCACAGGATCCTCCTACGAGCAGTACTTC. It encodes CASSFTGSSYEQYF. The whole variable domain, filled in from reference TRBV11-1 and TRBJ2-7, reads EAEVAQSPRYKITEKSQAVAFWCDPISGHATLYWYRQILGQGPELLVQFQDESVVDDSQLPKDRFSAERLKGVDSTLKIQPAELGDSAMYLCASSFTGSSYEQYFGPGTRLTVT.

This clone was counted a single time. The chain is built from TRBV6-5 and TRBJ1-1; the match to TRBD1 covers 7 bases. This CDR3 is 13 amino acids long. The germline V gene encodes CDR1 MNHEY and CDR2 SVGAGI. Germline trimming cut 7 bases from V and 1 base from J; bases unmatched to any gene: 3. CDR3 in amino acids: CASKQGGNTEAFF. CDR3 DNA sequence: TGTGCCAGCAAGCAGGGGGGGAACACTGAAGCTTTCTTT.

The chain links TRBV10-2 to TRBJ2-7; D call uncertain. The V and J ends lost 5 bases and 6 bases respectively, with 8 bases between them. The CDR3 totals 11 residues. The germline V gene encodes CDR1 WSHSY and CDR2 SAAADI. The CDR3 DNA follows: TGCGCCAGCAGTTACGACTTCGAGCAGTACTTC. This translates into CASSYDFEQYF.

V and J are TRBV11-2 and TRBJ2-5; D remains unclear. The CDR3 is made up of 14 amino acids. The V end lost 1 base, the J end lost 5 bases, and 11 bases lay between the germline ends. CDR1 is SGHAT and CDR2 is FQNNGV in the germline V gene. CDR3 in amino acids: CASSLVWEGETQYF. In DNA form, the CDR3 reads TGTGCCAGCAGCTTAGTGTGGGAAGGCGAGACCCAGTACTTC.

The chain has TRBV14 and TRBJ2-3; no definite D call. V lost 3 bases, J lost 0 bases, and 10 bases lay in between. The germline V gene has CDR1 SGHDN and CDR2 FVKESK. The length of the CDR3 is 15 residues. The CDR3 sequence: CASSQVGISTDTQYF. CDR3 coding DNA: TGTGCCAGCAGCCAGGTGGGGATTAGCACAGATACGCAGTATTTT.

CDR3 in amino acids: CASSYDIYNEQFF. In DNA form, the CDR3 reads TGTGCCAGCAGTTACGACATCTACAATGAGCAGTTCTTC. The V gene is TRBV6-5, the J gene TRBJ2-1, with no clear D. V was cut by 2 bases and J by 3 bases, with 5 bases left in between. Germline-derived CDR1 and CDR2 are MNHEY and SVGAGI. The CDR3 is made up of 13 amino acids.

V gene TRBV5-1 combines with J gene TRBJ1-1; 10 bases match TRBD1. V was clipped by 3 bases and J by 5 bases; unmatched bases: 19. Germline lookup yields CDR1 SGHRS and CDR2 YFSETQ. This CDR3 region has 19 residues. DNA for the CDR3: TGCGCCAGCAGCTCGAGACAGGGGGCGTCCACCCTGGGGGGAACTGAAGCTTTCTTT. Amino acids: CASSSRQGASTLGGTEAFF.

This clone turned up a few times. The gene calls are TRBV3-1 (or the pseudogene TRBV3-2) and TRBJ1-2; D gene unclear. V was cut by 2 bases and J by 4 bases, with 14 bases left in between. In germline, CDR1 is LGHDT, CDR2 YNNKEL (reference sequence). The CDR3 length is 15 residues. CDR3 in amino acids: CASSQTLDGPYGYTF. In nucleotides, the CDR3 is TGTGCCAGCAGCCAAACTCTCGACGGGCCCTATGGCTACACCTTC.